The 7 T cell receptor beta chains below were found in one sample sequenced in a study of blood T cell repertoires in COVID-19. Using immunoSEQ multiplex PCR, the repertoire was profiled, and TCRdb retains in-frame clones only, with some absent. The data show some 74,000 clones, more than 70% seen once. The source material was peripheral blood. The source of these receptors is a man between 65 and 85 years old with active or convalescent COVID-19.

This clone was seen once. CDR3 region: CASSAFATGLGEQYF. Here the CDR3 DNA reads TGTGCCAGCAGCGCCTTTGCGACAGGGCTGGGTGAGCAGTACTTC. This chain uses TRBV11-3 with TRBJ2-7, with 7 bases lining up with TRBD1. Germline V lookup: CDR1 SGHNT, CDR2 YENEEA. The V and J ends lost 5 bases and 7 bases, in that order; junction bases with no gene match: 14. This CDR3 comprises 15 residues.

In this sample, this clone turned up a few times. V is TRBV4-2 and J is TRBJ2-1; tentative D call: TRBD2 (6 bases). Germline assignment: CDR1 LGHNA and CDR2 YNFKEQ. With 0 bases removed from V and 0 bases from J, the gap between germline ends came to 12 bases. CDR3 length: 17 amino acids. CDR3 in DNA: TGTGCCAGCAGCCAAGAGTACGCGGGGAGCTCCTACAATGAGCAGTTCTTC. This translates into CASSQEYAGSSYNEQFF.

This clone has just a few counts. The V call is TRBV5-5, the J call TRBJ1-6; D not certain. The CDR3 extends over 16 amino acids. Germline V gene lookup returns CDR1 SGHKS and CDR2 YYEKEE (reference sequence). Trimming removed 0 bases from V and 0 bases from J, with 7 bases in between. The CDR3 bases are TGTGCCAGCAGCTTGGACCCTAGCTCCTATAATTCACCCCTCCACTTT. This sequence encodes CASSLDPSSYNSPLHF.

The CDR3 protein is CASSYGLGGTNTGELFF. The CDR3 DNA sequence: TGTGCCAGCAGTTACGGCCTGGGGGGGACGAACACCGGGGAGCTGTTTTTT. The chain couples TRBV6-2 or TRBV6-3 to TRBJ2-2; TRBD2 agrees at 7 bases. The CDR3 is 17 residues long. Germline lookup yields CDR1 MNHEY and CDR2 SVGEGT. The J segment lost 0 bases and the V segment lost 2 bases, leaving 6 bases of the junction unmatched.

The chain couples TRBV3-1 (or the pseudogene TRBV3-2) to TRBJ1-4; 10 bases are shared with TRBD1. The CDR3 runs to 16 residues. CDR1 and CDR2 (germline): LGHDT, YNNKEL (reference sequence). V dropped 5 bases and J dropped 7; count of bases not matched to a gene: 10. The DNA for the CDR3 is TGTGCCAGCAGCAGAACGGACAGGGGGTACGTTGAAAAACTGTTTTTT. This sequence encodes CASSRTDRGYVEKLFF.

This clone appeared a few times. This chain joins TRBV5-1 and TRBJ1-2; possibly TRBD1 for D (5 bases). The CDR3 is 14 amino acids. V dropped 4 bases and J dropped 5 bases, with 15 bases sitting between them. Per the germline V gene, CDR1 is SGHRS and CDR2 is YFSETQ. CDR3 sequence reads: CASSVSGTMYGYTF. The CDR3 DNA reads TGCGCCAGCAGCGTGTCAGGGACTATGTATGGCTACACCTTC.

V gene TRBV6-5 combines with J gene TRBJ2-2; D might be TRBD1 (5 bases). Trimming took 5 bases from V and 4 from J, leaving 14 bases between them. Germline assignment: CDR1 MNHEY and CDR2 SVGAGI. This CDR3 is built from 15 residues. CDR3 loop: CASSRQTHSTGELFF. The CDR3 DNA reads TGTGCCAGCAGTCGACAGACCCACTCCACCGGGGAGCTGTTTTTT.